This T cell receptor (beta chain) was recorded in a study of blood T cell repertoires in COVID-19. Trimming took 8 bases from V and 1 from J; bases not matched to a gene: 11. Germline CDR1 reads MNHNY; CDR2 reads SVGAGI (reference sequence). This CDR3 region has 16 residues. Study processing details: By means of reference gene primer amplification, nucleated cell counts were estimated. Assay: immunoSEQ multiplex PCR; the TCRdb copy retains only in-frame clones and omits some. V, J and clone size derive from that table, while D and trimming were established from the DNA sequence. The profile covers 200,000 to 300,000 clones, with 88% appearing a single time and roughly 4% taken by the ten largest.

This chain uses TRBV6-6 with TRBJ2-5, with 9 bases that match TRBD1. The sample taken for sequencing was peripheral blood. The receptor was derived from a man aged 55 to 70 who had recovered from COVID-19. DNA for the CDR3: TGTGCCAGCGGGAGCCCGGGACAGGGAATCCAAGAGACCCAGTACTTC. Protein sequence: CASGSPGQGIQETQYF.